A single sample gave rise to the 20 T cell receptor beta chains below, sequenced in a study of early T cells in non-severe SARS-CoV-2 infection. TCRdb analysed the 5' RACE reads with MiXCR anew, one entry per CDR3 protein. The sample records some 59,000 distinct CDR3 sequences, approximately 9.7% being singletons. The sequenced sample was whole blood. The receptors were sampled from an adult who was a healthcare worker with PCR-confirmed SARS-CoV-2 infection or an uninfected control (not recorded which).

In this sample, this clonotype turned up a few times. The chain has TRBV7-3 and TRBJ2-3; TRBD2 aligns across 7 bases. V gave up 1 base and J gave up 4 bases; unmatched junction bases: 5. Per the germline V gene, CDR1 is SGHTA and CDR2 is FQGTGA. The CDR3 totals 15 residues. The CDR3 loop reads CASSLRSGAPDTQYF. CDR3 in DNA: TGTGCCAGCAGCTTAAGGAGCGGGGCCCCAGATACGCAGTATTTT.

This chain joins TRBV15 and TRBJ1-6; TRBD1 aligns across 10 bases. The CDR3 extends over 17 amino acids. V was pared by 9 bases and J by 7 bases, with 15 bases of the junction left unmatched. CDR1 and CDR2 from the germline V gene are LNHNV and YYDKDF (reference sequence). CDR3 amino acids: CATTLWNPGQGNSPLHF. DNA of the CDR3: TGTGCCACGACGCTTTGGAACCCGGGACAGGGGAATTCACCCCTCCACTTT.

The chain carries TRBV2 and TRBJ1-1; the match to TRBD1 covers 8 bases. CDR1 is SNHLY and CDR2 is FYNNEI in the germline V gene. The ends lost 8 bases at V and 6 bases at J; junction bases unmatched: 5. The CDR3 has 12 residues. CDR3 coding DNA: TGTGCCAGCTTGACAGGGGTAGCTGAAGCTTTCTTT. As protein: CASLTGVAEAFF. The entire variable domain, with the rest obtained from reference TRBV2 and TRBJ1-1, is as follows: EPEVTQTPSHQVTQMGQEVILRCVPISNHLYFYWYRQILGQKVEFLVSFYNNEISEKSEIFDDQFSVERPDGSNFTLKIRSTKLEDSAMYFCASLTGVAEAFFGQGTRLTVV.

This clonotype was seen a handful of times. The chain employs TRBV30 and TRBJ2-2; no clear D. Germline V gives CDR1 GTSNPN, CDR2 SVGIG (reference sequence). This CDR3 has 13 residues. V was clipped by 2 bases and J by 3 bases, with 7 bases between them. The CDR3 nucleotides are TGTGCCTGGAGTAGGCTAGACACCGGGGAGCTGTTTTTT. Translated, it gives CAWSRLDTGELFF.

CDR3 loop: CAISESTTYEQYF. DNA of the CDR3: TGTGCCATCAGTGAGTCCACTACCTACGAGCAGTACTTC. The J gene is TRBJ2-7, the V gene TRBV10-3; unclear D gene. The CDR3 runs 13 residues. In germline, CDR1 is ENHRY, CDR2 SYGVKD. V was clipped by 0 bases and J by 2 bases, with 5 bases between them.

The chain couples TRBV7-7 to TRBJ2-2, with D unclear. V was trimmed by 1 base and J by 4 bases, leaving 7 bases between them. The germline V gene encodes CDR1 SSHAT and CDR2 FNYEAQ (reference sequence). This CDR3 has 14 residues. The CDR3 DNA reads as TGTGCCAGCAGCTTAGATAGGAGCACCGGGGAGCTGTTTTTT. This encodes CASSLDRSTGELFF.

The chain carries TRBV6-1 and TRBJ2-3; 8 nucleotides match TRBD2. With V trimmed by 10 bases and J by 6 bases, 9 bases remained unmatched. The germline V gene has CDR1 MNHNS and CDR2 SASEGT. The CDR3 is made up of 13 amino acids. CDR3 DNA sequence: TGTGCCACACTAGGGACTAGTCGCGATACGCAGTATTTT. This encodes CATLGTSRDTQYF.

This clonotype appeared many times. The chain couples TRBV6-1 to TRBJ2-2, with D possibly TRBD2 on 5 matching bases. The CDR3 consists of 12 residues. The V and J ends lost 6 bases and 3 bases respectively, with 5 bases between them. Germline V gene lookup returns CDR1 MNHNS and CDR2 SASEGT. The CDR3 nucleotides are TGTGCCAGCAGGGACTACACCGGGGAGCTGTTTTTT. Translating it yields CASRDYTGELFF.

This clonotype appeared a few times. The rearrangement joins TRBV5-5 to TRBJ1-2, with D unresolved. Per germline, CDR1 SGHKS and CDR2 YYEKEE (reference sequence). V was shortened by 0 bases and J by 4 bases, with 10 bases between the two germline ends. This CDR3 has 14 amino acids. CDR3 region: CASSLERTPYGYTF. The CDR3 region has the DNA TGTGCCAGCAGCTTGGAGCGGACGCCCTATGGCTACACCTTC.

This clonotype was detected ten times or more. V gene TRBV7-9 combines with J gene TRBJ2-2, with unresolved D. Deletions cut 5 bases from V and 4 bases from J, with 17 bases between. The CDR3 has 16 residues. Germline V CDR1 and CDR2: SEHNR, FQNEAQ (reference sequence). CDR3: CASSPKRRLVTGELFF. CDR3 coding DNA: TGTGCCAGCAGCCCGAAGCGACGATTGGTCACCGGGGAGCTGTTTTTT. The full variable domain, in which reference TRBV7-9 and TRBJ2-2 provide the parts outside the CDR3, is DTGVSQNPRHKITKRGQNVTFRCDPISEHNRLYWYRQTLGQGPEFLTYFQNEAQLEKSRLLSDRFSAERPKGSFSTLEIQRTEQGDSAMYLCASSPKRRLVTGELFFGEGSRLTVL.

The J gene is TRBJ2-2, the V gene TRBV29-1; D may be TRBD1 (5 bases). Germline-derived CDR1 and CDR2 are SQVTM and ANQGSEA. The CDR3 is 13 residues long. Trimming removed 4 bases at V and 7 bases at J, with 13 bases between. Here the CDR3 reads CSVARVKGGELFF. The CDR3 DNA is TGCAGCGTTGCCAGGGTTAAAGGCGGGGAGCTGTTTTTT.

This clonotype was recorded once. The V gene is TRBV5-1, the J gene TRBJ1-2; D unresolved. The CDR3 totals 13 residues. CDR1 and CDR2 from the germline V gene are SGHRS and YFSETQ. Trimming left V 2 bases short and J 4 bases short, with 9 bases between. DNA for the CDR3: TGCGCCAGCAGCTTTGAGAGCCCCTATGGCTACACCTTC. This encodes CASSFESPYGYTF.

This clonotype was counted ten times or more. The chain is built from TRBV11-2 and TRBJ2-3; 9 bases fit TRBD2. With V trimmed by 6 bases and J by 3 bases, 7 bases remained unmatched. Germline V gene lookup returns CDR1 SGHAT and CDR2 FQNNGV. CDR3 length: 15 amino acids. The CDR3 reads CASSRAGGRTDTQYF. For the CDR3, the DNA is TGTGCCAGCAGTAGAGCGGGGGGACGAACAGATACGCAGTATTTT.

This clonotype was seen at least ten times. V gene TRBV7-3 combines with J gene TRBJ2-2; the match to TRBD1 covers 10 bases. The CDR3 extends over 14 amino acids. Germline CDR1 reads SGHTA; CDR2 reads FQGTGA. With V trimmed by 6 bases and J by 5 bases, 3 bases remained unmatched. CDR3 loop: CASRPGQGTGELFF. The CDR3 DNA reads TGTGCCAGCAGGCCGGGACAGGGGACCGGGGAGCTGTTTTTT.

This clonotype was counted between two and nine times. This chain links TRBV18 with TRBJ1-5, with 9 nucleotides matching TRBD1. CDR1 is KGHSH and CDR2 is LQKENI in the germline V gene. The CDR3 has 16 amino acids. After removal of 4 bases from V and 7 bases from J, the junction contained 11 bases not matched to a gene. The chain's CDR3 is CASSHSQQGASQPQHF. The CDR3 bases are TGTGCCAGCTCACACTCTCAACAGGGGGCTAGCCAGCCCCAGCATTTT.

This clonotype showed up many times. V usage is TRBV30 and J usage is TRBJ1-1; D ambiguous. Germline-derived CDR1 and CDR2 are GTSNPN and SVGIG (reference sequence). The CDR3 is 13 residues long. Trimming pared 4 bases from V and 6 bases from J, leaving 15 bases between. CDR3 sequence (DNA): TGTGCCTGGACCGGGCTACCGAATTCTGAAGCTTTCTTT. Its translation is CAWTGLPNSEAFF.

In its sample, this clonotype was seen many times. The chain recombines TRBV30 with TRBJ2-7, with unresolved D. The CDR3 has 11 residues. The V and J ends lost 1 base and 2 bases respectively, with 3 bases between them. CDR1 and CDR2 from the germline V gene are GTSNPN and SVGIG (reference sequence). CDR3 region: CAWSGAYEQYF. The CDR3, as DNA: TGTGCCTGGAGTGGGGCCTACGAGCAGTACTTC.

This sequence joins TRBV18 and TRBJ2-2; D is tentatively TRBD1 or TRBD2 (5 bases each). Germline lookup yields CDR1 KGHSH and CDR2 LQKENI. V gave up 6 bases and J gave up 11 bases, with 16 bases separating them. The CDR3 consists of 13 residues. The CDR3, as DNA: TGTGCCAGCTCCCAGGGACCCTGGCGAGAGCTGTTTTTT. This encodes CASSQGPWRELFF.

The sample holds a few counts of this clonotype. The chain employs TRBV7-7 and TRBJ2-5; 9 bases are shared with TRBD2. CDR1 is SSHAT, CDR2 FNYEAQ, per germline (reference sequence). This CDR3 has 13 amino acids. V lost 3 bases to trimming and J lost 5 bases; unmatched junction nucleotides: 1. This CDR3 is CASSLAGGETQYF. The CDR3 DNA sequence: TGTGCCAGCAGCTTGGCGGGGGGGGAGACCCAGTACTTC.

The chain is built from TRBV24-1 and TRBJ2-1; TRBD1 matches at 7 bases. This CDR3 comprises 12 residues. The V gene end was trimmed by 4 bases and the J gene end by 9 bases; junction bases not matched to a gene: 2. The V gene's germline CDR1 is KGHDR and CDR2 SFDVKD. CDR3 bases: TGTGCCACCAGTGACAGGGGGTTTGAGCAGTTCTTC. Translating it yields CATSDRGFEQFF.